These 20 T cell receptor beta chains came from one sample sequenced in a study of shared clonotypes between healthy human individuals. Assay used: immunoSEQ multiplex PCR; TCRdb lists only in-frame clones, some missing. The table has 2 million to 2.5 million clones, roughly 92% seen once. The sequenced sample consisted of naive CD4+ T cells from PBMCs. Described subset: CD45RA+ positively selected. The receptors were gathered from a man in his late teens or twenties in good health. Some clones in this sample may be carry-over from other donors' samples.

For this clone: Other DNA variants within this sample encode the same CDR3. The CDR3 sequence: CASRDRGRNEQFF. As DNA, the CDR3 is TGTGCCAGTAGGGACAGGGGGCGTAATGAGCAGTTCTTC. J is TRBJ2-1 and V is TRBV19; 11 bases line up with TRBD1. Germline loops: CDR1 LNHDA, CDR2 SQIVND (reference sequence). Losses at the gene ends were 6 bases for V and 7 bases for J; bases not matched to a gene: 2. CDR3 length equals 13 residues.

The CDR3 sequence is CSVSGQGQPQHF. CDR3 bases: TGCAGCGTCTCAGGACAGGGTCAGCCCCAGCATTTT. The genes are TRBV29-1 and TRBJ1-5; 8 bases fit TRBD1. The ends lost 6 bases at V and 6 bases at J; junction bases unmatched: 4. This CDR3 region has 12 residues. Germline loops: CDR1 SQVTM, CDR2 ANQGSEA.

This clone was seen only once. The rearrangement uses TRBV18 and TRBJ2-6; D tentatively reads TRBD1 or TRBD2 (5 bases each). There are 17 residues in the CDR3. The germline CDR1 and CDR2 sequences are KGHSH and LQKENI. V lost 6 bases to trimming and J lost 0 bases, with 15 bases between them. The DNA of the CDR3 is TGTGCCAGCTCGCAAGGGACGCCTCACTCTGGGGCCAACGTCCTGACTTTC. Translating it yields CASSQGTPHSGANVLTF. Using reference TRBV18 and TRBJ2-6 for the parts outside the CDR3, the full variable domain is NAGVMQNPRHLVRRRGQEARLRCSPMKGHSHVYWYRQLPEEGLKFMVYLQKENIIDESGMPKERFSAEFPKEGPSILRIQQVVRGDSAAYFCASSQGTPHSGANVLTFGAGSRLTVL.

Concerning this clone itself: The germline gene is not matched at one end of the junction; a read error may be the cause. The V call is TRBV5-6, the J call TRBJ1-5, with D unclear. Per the germline V gene, CDR1 is SGHDT and CDR2 is YYEEEE. This CDR3 has 15 amino acids. The CDR3 reads CASSLGAGLDQPQHF. In DNA, the CDR3 is TGTGCCAGCAGTTTGGGAGCCGGGTTGGATCAGCCCCAGCATTTT.

V and J are TRBV29-1 and TRBJ2-6; D possibly corresponds to TRBD1 (5 bases). With 5 bases removed from V and 4 bases from J, the gap between germline ends came to 9 bases. Germline assignment: CDR1 SQVTM and CDR2 ANQGSEA. The CDR3 sequence is 13 residues long. Here the CDR3 DNA reads TGCAGCGTTCAGGGTACCGGGGCCAACGTCCTGACTTTC. This sequence encodes CSVQGTGANVLTF.

Only one count was recorded for this clone. This sequence joins TRBV28 and TRBJ2-7; 11 nucleotides line up with TRBD1. V trimming: 5 bases; J trimming: 3 bases; junction bases outside the gene matches: 6. The CDR3 consists of 15 residues. CDR1 and CDR2 from the germline V gene are MDHEN and SYDVKM. CDR3 sequence reads: CASSISGTGGYEQYF. CDR3 nucleotide sequence: TGTGCCAGCAGTATCTCCGGGACAGGGGGCTACGAGCAGTACTTC.

Turning to this clone: The same CDR3 is also encoded by other DNA sequences in this sample. The rearrangement links TRBV5-1 to TRBJ2-3; D may be TRBD1 (5 bases). Per the germline V gene, CDR1 is SGHRS and CDR2 is YFSETQ. The germline V and J ends were trimmed by 4 bases and 3 bases, with 9 bases remaining between them. The CDR3 extends over 13 amino acids. CDR3 sequence (DNA): TGCGCCAGCAGCGTAACAGGAACAGATACGCAGTATTTT. Its translation is CASSVTGTDTQYF.

The chain joins TRBV7-2 to TRBJ1-5, with 8 bases aligning to TRBD1. V lost 5 bases to trimming and J lost 0 bases; unmatched junction nucleotides: 9. CDR3 size: 17 residues. Germline V lookup: CDR1 SGHTA, CDR2 FQGNSA. This CDR3 reads CASSLRTGPYSNQPQHF. DNA for the CDR3: TGTGCCAGCAGCCTCCGGACAGGGCCTTATAGCAATCAGCCCCAGCATTTT.

The chain joins TRBV4-3 to TRBJ2-6; the D is unclear. V lost 0 bases to trimming and J lost 0 bases, with 9 bases between them. CDR3 length: 17 amino acids. The V gene's germline CDR1 is LGHNA and CDR2 YSLEER. The CDR3 sequence: CASSQEARLSGANVLTF. The CDR3 DNA is TGCGCCAGCAGCCAAGAAGCGAGACTCTCTGGGGCCAACGTCCTGACTTTC.

V is TRBV6-1 and J is TRBJ1-1; no firm D call. Deletions cut 0 bases from V and 2 bases from J, with 10 bases between. Germline CDR1 MNHNS, CDR2 SASEGT. The CDR3 has 15 residues. DNA of the CDR3: TGTGCCAGCAGTGAAGCGCTCTTCGCTAACACTGAAGCTTTCTTT. Amino acid sequence: CASSEALFANTEAFF.

The chain uses TRBV15 and TRBJ1-1; D gene unclear. V shed 3 bases and J shed 0 bases, with 8 bases lying between them. The length of the CDR3 is 14 residues. Germline CDR1 and CDR2: LNHNV and YYDKDF (reference sequence). The CDR3 sequence: CATSRAHVNTEAFF. The CDR3 region has the DNA TGTGCCACCAGCAGGGCCCACGTGAACACTGAAGCTTTCTTT.

V usage is TRBV19 and J usage is TRBJ2-3; TRBD2 might be the D (5 bases). V lost 7 bases, J lost 0 bases, and 14 bases lay in between. Germline-derived CDR1 and CDR2 are LNHDA and SQIVND (reference sequence). The CDR3 runs 15 residues. The CDR3 here is CASKSRAPSTDTQYF. Written as DNA, the CDR3 is TGTGCCAGTAAGTCGAGGGCACCTAGCACAGATACGCAGTATTTT.

The chain recombines TRBV5-1 with TRBJ2-3; 11 nucleotides agree with TRBD2. The CDR3 loop spans 16 amino acids. Germline assignment: CDR1 SGHRS and CDR2 YFSETQ. V shed 4 bases and J 0 bases; nucleotides not matched to a gene: 4. CDR3 nucleotides: TGCGCCAGCAGCGGGGCTAGCGGGAGGAGCACAGATACGCAGTATTTT. It is translated as CASSGASGRSTDTQYF.

The chain links TRBV2 to TRBJ2-7, with D hard to call. Trimming pared 4 bases from V and 13 bases from J, leaving 11 bases between. The length of the CDR3 is 10 residues. Looked up from germline, CDR1 is SNHLY and CDR2 is FYNNEI. The CDR3 bases are TGTGCCAGCAGTGTGGAGACACTTTACTTC. Its translation: CASSVETLYF.

The chain recombines TRBV6-5 with TRBJ1-3, with a tentative D call TRBD1 (5 bases). CDR1 MNHEY and CDR2 SVGAGI come from the germline V gene. The V end lost 5 bases, the J end lost 0 bases, and 11 bases lay between the germline ends. The CDR3 is made up of 15 amino acids. CDR3 in amino acids: CASSNPGNSGNTIYF. CDR3 DNA sequence: TGTGCCAGCAGTAACCCAGGGAACTCTGGAAACACCATATATTTT.

The J gene is TRBJ2-1, the V gene TRBV10-2; D ambiguous. Germline lookup yields CDR1 WSHSY and CDR2 SAAADI. CDR3 size: 11 residues. V lost 4 bases, J lost 8 bases, and 6 bases lay in between. The DNA of the CDR3 is TGCGCCAGCAGTGTCGCGTATGAGCAGTTCTTC. Its protein is CASSVAYEQFF.

V is TRBV10-3 and J is TRBJ2-3; D is undetermined. The CDR3 is 13 residues long. Germline V gene sequence: CDR1 ENHRY, CDR2 SYGVKD. Trimming shortened V by 4 bases and J by 2 bases, and 7 bases separated the two germline ends. The CDR3, as DNA: TGTGCCATCAGTGCGAGAGTCACAGATACGCAGTATTTT. It yields the protein CAISARVTDTQYF.

The genes are TRBV30 and TRBJ2-1; possibly TRBD2 for D (7 bases). Germline values: CDR1 GTSNPN, CDR2 SVGIG (reference sequence). V was shortened by 3 bases and J by 9 bases, with 21 bases between the two germline ends. The CDR3 runs to 15 residues. CDR3 nucleotide sequence: TGTGCCTGGAGCCGGACTGCGGGGAGGGGGAGTGAGCAGTTCTTC. Encoded protein: CAWSRTAGRGSEQFF.

V and J are TRBV19 and TRBJ2-1; D not resolved. Trimming cost V 4 bases and J 8 bases, with 12 bases left between them. Germline assignment: CDR1 LNHDA and CDR2 SQIVND (reference sequence). The CDR3 contains 13 residues. CDR3 bases: TGTGCCAGTAGTAGTTGGGTGGAAGATGAGCAGTTCTTC. Amino acids: CASSSWVEDEQFF.

The rearrangement links TRBV6-1 to TRBJ1-1; no definite D call. Germline V CDR1 and CDR2: MNHNS, SASEGT. V lost 7 bases and J lost 5, with 20 bases in between. The CDR3 sequence is 15 residues long. This chain's CDR3 is CASTERAHTGTEAFF. The DNA for the CDR3 is TGTGCCAGCACCGAGAGGGCTCACACGGGTACTGAAGCTTTCTTT.